This record concerns one TCR beta chain sequence. As yet, its antigen is unknown. The sample originates from a study of shared clonotypes between healthy human individuals. Overall study results and limits: What naive subsets generally showed was a larger estimated richness than memory subsets showed.

CDR3 size: 15 residues. Germline V lookup: CDR1 MRHNA, CDR2 SNTAGT. Trimming cost V 5 bases and J 10 bases, with 21 bases left between them. The healthy adult donors were HIV-negative and reported no recent acute infections or vaccinations. As processed by the authors: ImmunoSEQ sequences covered only the junction and lacked quality scores; filtering therefore differed. TCRdb keeps only in-frame clones here, not all; method: immunoSEQ multiplex PCR. V and J calls and clone size are those listed in that table; D and trimming were worked out from the DNA. Seen here are hundreds of thousands of clones, around 78% observed once, and the top ten hold more than 1.5%.

Sequencing was done on a sample of memory CD4+ T cells sorted from blood. As for subset: CD45RA-negative fraction. This receptor was obtained from a woman in her 30s in good health. The chain couples TRBV6-4 to TRBJ2-1, with D possibly being TRBD1 or TRBD2 (5 bases each). CDR3 sequence (DNA): TGTGCCAGCAGTCCTCAGTTGGGGGAAGAACAAGAGCAGTTCTTC. It specifies CASSPQLGEEQEQFF.